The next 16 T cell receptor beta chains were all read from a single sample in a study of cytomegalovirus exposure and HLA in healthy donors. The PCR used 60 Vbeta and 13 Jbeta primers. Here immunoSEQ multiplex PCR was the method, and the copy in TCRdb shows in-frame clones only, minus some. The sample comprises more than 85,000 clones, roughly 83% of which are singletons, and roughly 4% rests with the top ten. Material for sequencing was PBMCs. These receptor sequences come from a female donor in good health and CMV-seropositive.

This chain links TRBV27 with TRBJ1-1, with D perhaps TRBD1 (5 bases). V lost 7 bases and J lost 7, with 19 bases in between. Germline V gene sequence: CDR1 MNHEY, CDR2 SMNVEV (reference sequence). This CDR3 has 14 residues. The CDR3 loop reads CASNPAGPDYEAFF. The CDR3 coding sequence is TGTGCCAGCAATCCGGCGGGACCGGACTATGAAGCTTTCTTT.

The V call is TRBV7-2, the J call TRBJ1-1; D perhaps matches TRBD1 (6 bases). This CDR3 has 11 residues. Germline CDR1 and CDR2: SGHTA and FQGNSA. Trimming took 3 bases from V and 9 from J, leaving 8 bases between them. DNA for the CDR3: TGTGCCAGCAGCTTGACAGGAAAAGCTTTCTTT. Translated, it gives CASSLTGKAFF.

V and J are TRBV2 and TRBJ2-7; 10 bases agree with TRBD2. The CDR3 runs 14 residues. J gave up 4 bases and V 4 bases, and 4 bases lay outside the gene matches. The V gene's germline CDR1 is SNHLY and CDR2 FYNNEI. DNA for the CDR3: TGTGCCAGCAGTGGGCTAGCGGGGGTGTACGAGCAGTACTTC. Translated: CASSGLAGVYEQYF.

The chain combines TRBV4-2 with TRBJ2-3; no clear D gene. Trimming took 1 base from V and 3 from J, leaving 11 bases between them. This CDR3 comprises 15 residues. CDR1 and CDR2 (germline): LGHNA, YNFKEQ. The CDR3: CASSQGPLETDTQYF. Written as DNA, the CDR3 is TGTGCCAGCAGCCAAGGTCCGCTAGAAACAGATACGCAGTATTTT.

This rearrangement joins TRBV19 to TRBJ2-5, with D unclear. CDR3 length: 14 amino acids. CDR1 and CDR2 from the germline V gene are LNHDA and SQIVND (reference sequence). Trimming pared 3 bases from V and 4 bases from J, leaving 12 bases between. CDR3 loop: CASSIAQSLETQYF. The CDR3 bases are TGTGCCAGTAGTATCGCACAGAGCCTAGAGACCCAGTACTTC.

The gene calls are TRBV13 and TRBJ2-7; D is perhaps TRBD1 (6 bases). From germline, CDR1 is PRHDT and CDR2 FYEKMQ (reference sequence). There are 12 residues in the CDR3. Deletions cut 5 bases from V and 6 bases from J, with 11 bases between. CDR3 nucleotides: TGTGCCAGCAGCCCGCAGGGGCCCGAGCAGTACTTC. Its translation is CASSPQGPEQYF.

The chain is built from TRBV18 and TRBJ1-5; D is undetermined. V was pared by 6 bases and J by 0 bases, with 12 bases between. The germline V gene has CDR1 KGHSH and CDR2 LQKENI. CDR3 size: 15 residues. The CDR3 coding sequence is TGTGCCAGCTCGCCCGGACGGGATAGCAATCAGCCCCAGCATTTT. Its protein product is CASSPGRDSNQPQHF.

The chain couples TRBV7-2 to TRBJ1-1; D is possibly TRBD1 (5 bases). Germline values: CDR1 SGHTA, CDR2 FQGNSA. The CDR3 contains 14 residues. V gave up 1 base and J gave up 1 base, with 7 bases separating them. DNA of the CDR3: TGTGCCAGCAGCTTAGGGGGGGGGAACACTGAAGCTTTCTTT. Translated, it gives CASSLGGGNTEAFF. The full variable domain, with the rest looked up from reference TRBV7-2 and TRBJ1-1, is GAGVSQSPSNKVTEKGKDVELRCDPISGHTALYWYRQSLGQGLEFLIYFQGNSAPDKSGLPSDRFSAERTGGSVSTLTIQRTQQEDSAVYLCASSLGGGNTEAFFGQGTRLTVV.

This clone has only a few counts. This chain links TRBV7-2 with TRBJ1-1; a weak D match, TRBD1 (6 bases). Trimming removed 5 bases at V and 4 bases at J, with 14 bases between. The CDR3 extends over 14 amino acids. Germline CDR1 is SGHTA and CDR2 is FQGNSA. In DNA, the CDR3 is TGTGCCAGCAGCATACAGGGTTCTGGCACTGAAGCTTTCTTT. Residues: CASSIQGSGTEAFF.

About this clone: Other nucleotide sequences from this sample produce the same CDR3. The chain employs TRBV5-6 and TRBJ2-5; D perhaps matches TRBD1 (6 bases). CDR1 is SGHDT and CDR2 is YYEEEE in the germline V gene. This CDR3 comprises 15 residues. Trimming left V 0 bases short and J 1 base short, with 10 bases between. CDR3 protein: CASSLGRTAQETQYF. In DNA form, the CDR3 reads TGTGCCAGCAGCTTGGGCCGGACAGCCCAAGAGACCCAGTACTTC.

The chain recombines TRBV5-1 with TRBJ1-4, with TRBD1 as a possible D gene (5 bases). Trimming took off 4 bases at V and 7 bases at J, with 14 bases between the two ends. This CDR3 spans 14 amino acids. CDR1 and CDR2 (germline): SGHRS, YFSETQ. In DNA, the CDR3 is TGCGCCAGCAGCCCACGGGACTCGGGTGAAAAACTGTTTTTT. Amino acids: CASSPRDSGEKLFF.

CDR3 coding DNA: TGCGCCAGCAGCAGAGACAGATCCACAGATACGCAGTATTTT. Its translation: CASSRDRSTDTQYF. The V and J genes are TRBV5-1 and TRBJ2-3; maybe TRBD1 (5 bases). V dropped 4 bases and J dropped 2 bases, with 11 bases sitting between them. This CDR3 spans 14 amino acids. CDR1 and CDR2 from the germline V gene are SGHRS and YFSETQ.

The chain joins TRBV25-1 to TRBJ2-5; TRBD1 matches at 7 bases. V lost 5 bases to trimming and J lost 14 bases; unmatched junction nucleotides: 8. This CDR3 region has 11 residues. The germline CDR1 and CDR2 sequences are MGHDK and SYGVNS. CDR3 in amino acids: CASSRQGVTYF. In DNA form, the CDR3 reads TGTGCCAGCAGTCGACAGGGTGTGACCTACTTC.

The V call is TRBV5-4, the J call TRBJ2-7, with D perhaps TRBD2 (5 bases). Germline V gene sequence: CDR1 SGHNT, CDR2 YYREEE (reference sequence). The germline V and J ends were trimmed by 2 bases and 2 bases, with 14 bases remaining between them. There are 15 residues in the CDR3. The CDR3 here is CASSFSAGIPYEQYF. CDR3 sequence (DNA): TGTGCCAGCAGCTTTTCGGCCGGGATCCCCTACGAGCAGTACTTC.

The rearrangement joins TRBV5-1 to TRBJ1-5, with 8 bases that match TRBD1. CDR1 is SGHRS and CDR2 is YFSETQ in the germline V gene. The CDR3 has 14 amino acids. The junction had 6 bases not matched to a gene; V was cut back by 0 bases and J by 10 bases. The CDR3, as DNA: TGCGCCAGCAGCTTGGCGGGACAGGAGTTCCCCCAGCATTTT. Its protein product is CASSLAGQEFPQHF.

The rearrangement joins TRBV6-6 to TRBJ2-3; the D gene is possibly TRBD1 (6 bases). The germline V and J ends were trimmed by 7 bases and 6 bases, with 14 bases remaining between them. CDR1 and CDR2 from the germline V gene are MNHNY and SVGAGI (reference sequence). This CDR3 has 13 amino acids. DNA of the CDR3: TGTGCCAGCAATATACAGGGACCCGATACGCAGTATTTT. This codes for CASNIQGPDTQYF.